The 2 T cell receptor beta chains listed next were all sequenced from one sample in a study of shared T cell receptors in the human thymus. TCRdb's copy holds only in-frame clones and misses some; the assay was immunoSEQ multiplex PCR. This sample has under 850,000 clones; around 89% occur once, and the top ten carry around 0.01%. This sample was shared with a second study, whose subject was human thymus T cells.

Specimen: thymocytes. These receptors were taken from a boy less than two years old with a congenital heart defect.

V and J are TRBV2 and TRBJ2-2, with TRBD2 matching 12 bases. The V gene's germline CDR1 is SNHLY and CDR2 FYNNEI. CDR3 size: 19 residues. With 1 base clipped from V and 1 base from J, the junction kept 7 bases outside the gene matches. DNA for the CDR3: TGTGCCAGCAGTGAAGGATGGGGACTAGCGGGCCTGAACACCGGGGAGCTGTTTTTT. Its protein product is CASSEGWGLAGLNTGELFF.

The rearrangement uses TRBV5-6 and TRBJ2-1; 9 nucleotides agree with TRBD2. The ends lost 5 bases at V and 8 bases at J; junction bases unmatched: 17. This CDR3 is 17 amino acids long. The germline V gene encodes CDR1 SGHDT and CDR2 YYEEEE. The CDR3 loop is CASSTPGPSRGGDEQFF. The CDR3 nucleotides read TGTGCCAGCAGTACGCCGGGACCCTCGCGGGGGGGGGATGAGCAGTTCTTC.